This T cell receptor beta chain appears in the sequencing data of a study of spatial heterogeneity in lung cancer. Background on the study: Detection consistently captured more beta-chain sequences than alpha-chain sequences. Study results and limitations: There were more appearances of ubiquitous expanded tumor TCRs in blood at resection than at follow-up.

This clonotype has at least ten counts. Its antigen remains unidentified. J lost 3 bases, V lost 4 bases, and 7 bases had no gene match. This CDR3 spans 15 amino acids. Germline CDR1 and CDR2: SGHKS and YYEKEE (reference sequence). Each molecule of TCR cDNA was tagged with one unique molecular identifier. TCRdb fed the 5' RACE reads into MiXCR, producing one record per CDR3 protein. The sample gives approximately 7,800 distinct CDR3 sequences, roughly 5.9% of which show up once; about 42% is in the top ten. Sample time point: sample taken at primary tumor resection. In each case, whole RNA from tumor, nontumor lung or frozen PBMC was sequenced unsorted. The approximately 69 donors had untreated early-stage non-small cell lung cancer.

The rearrangement uses TRBV5-5 and TRBJ2-1; 7 positions match TRBD1. This TCR derives from a male donor with early-stage non-small cell lung cancer. The source material was PBMCs, sampled at surgery. For the CDR3, the DNA is TGTGCCAGCAGCAGTTCGACAGGGCTCTACAATGAGCAGTTCTTC. It yields the protein CASSSSTGLYNEQFF. The entire variable domain, with the rest obtained from reference TRBV5-5 and TRBJ2-1, is as follows: DAGVTQSPTHLIKTRGQQVTLRCSPISGHKSVSWYQQVLGQGPQFIFQYYEKEERGRGNFPDRFSARQFPNYSSELNVNALLLGDSALYLCASSSSTGLYNEQFFGPGTRLTVL.